Detailed here is one T cell receptor (beta chain). Assay: immunoSEQ multiplex PCR; the TCRdb copy retains only in-frame clones and omits some. The sample has 85,000 to 95,000 clones, roughly nine tenths seen once. Germline V gene lookup returns CDR1 SGHNT and CDR2 YYREEE (reference sequence). The ends lost 4 bases at V and 0 bases at J; junction bases unmatched: 1. This CDR3 contains 15 residues. This record belongs to a study of OX40 agonist ivuxolimab in advanced cancers. Study-level background: The dose-escalation group included hepatocellular carcinoma, melanoma, renal cell carcinoma and head and neck cancer.

The source material was CD4+ or CD8+ T cells sorted from blood, sampled in a trial of the OX40 agonist ivuxolimab. The TCR sequence derives from an adult with an advanced solid tumor such as melanoma, head and neck, liver or kidney cancer. The chain links TRBV5-4 to TRBJ2-6, with TRBD1 identical over 7 bases. This chain's CDR3 is CASSRQGSGANVLTF. CDR3 in DNA: TGTGCCAGCAGCCGACAGGGCTCTGGGGCCAACGTCCTGACTTTC.